The 22 T cell receptor beta chains reported below all come from one sample, sequenced in a study of T cells in tuberculosis. Method: immunoSEQ multiplex PCR; TCRdb's copy keeps in-frame clones and lacks some. The repertoire holds approximately 29,000 clones, with around 87% as singletons. The material sequenced was PBMCs. Receptors originate from a donor between 10 and 35 years old with latent tuberculosis or without tuberculosis infection.

The chain couples TRBV5-1 to TRBJ2-5; D perhaps matches TRBD1 (5 bases). The CDR3 has 16 residues. The germline CDR1 and CDR2 sequences are SGHRS and YFSETQ. V lost 5 bases, J lost 5 bases, and 22 bases lay in between. CDR3 nucleotides: TGCGCCAGCAGGACGATTTACAGGTTTTTTTGGGAGACCCAGTACTTC. It is translated as CASRTIYRFFWETQYF. Based on the CDR3 plus reference TRBV5-1 and TRBJ2-5, the full variable domain is KAGVTQTPRYLIKTRGQQVTLSCSPISGHRSVSWYQQTPGQGLQFLFEYFSETQRNKGNFPGRFSGRQFSNSRSEMNVSTLELGDSALYLCASRTIYRFFWETQYFGPGTRLLVL.

The chain joins TRBV4-1 to TRBJ2-7, with TRBD2 identical over 8 bases. There are 16 residues in the CDR3. CDR1 is MGHRA, CDR2 YSYEKL, per germline. Trimming cost V 5 bases and J 4 bases; bases outside gene matches: 13. DNA of the CDR3: TGCGCCAGCAGCTTCGACGGGGGGGCGGGGAGGTACGAGCAGTACTTC. Translated: CASSFDGGAGRYEQYF.

The sample holds one count of this clone. This chain uses TRBV11-2 with TRBJ2-7; 7 bases are shared with TRBD1. This CDR3 contains 17 residues. The germline V gene encodes CDR1 SGHAT and CDR2 FQNNGV. The V gene end was trimmed by 5 bases and the J gene end by 6 bases; junction bases not matched to a gene: 19. CDR3 sequence reads: CASSPFRWGTALSEQYF. As DNA, the CDR3 is TGTGCCAGCAGCCCCTTCCGGTGGGGGACAGCGCTCTCCGAGCAGTACTTC. Complete variable domain (other parts from reference TRBV11-2 and TRBJ2-7): EAGVAQSPRYKIIEKRQSVAFWCNPISGHATLYWYQQILGQGPKLLIQFQNNGVVDDSQLPKDRFSAERLKGVDSTLKIQPAKLEDSAVYLCASSPFRWGTALSEQYFGPGTRLTVT.

The V gene is TRBV5-1, the J gene TRBJ2-3; TRBD2 aligns across 12 bases. CDR1 and CDR2 (germline): SGHRS, YFSETQ. The V segment lost 0 bases and the J segment 5 bases; nucleotides outside the gene matches: 16. The CDR3 loop spans 20 amino acids. CDR3 bases: TGCGCCAGCAGCTTGGCCTTGCGGCCTAGCGGGGGGGCCGGGAGAGATACGCAGTATTTT. Protein product: CASSLALRPSGGAGRDTQYF.

The CDR3 sequence is CASSLVWDRAYGYTF. The CDR3 coding sequence is TGTGCCAGCAGCTTGGTATGGGACAGGGCCTATGGCTACACCTTC. The chain joins TRBV5-6 to TRBJ1-2; TRBD1 matches 9 bases. V lost 0 bases, J lost 4 bases, and 4 bases stayed unmatched. The CDR3 totals 15 residues. The germline V gene encodes CDR1 SGHDT and CDR2 YYEEEE. The full variable domain, rest sourced from reference TRBV5-6 and TRBJ1-2, is DAGVTQSPTHLIKTRGQQVTLRCSPKSGHDTVSWYQQALGQGPQFIFQYYEEEERQRGNFPDRFSGHQFPNYSSELNVNALLLGDSALYLCASSLVWDRAYGYTFGSGTRLTVV.

The rearrangement joins TRBV4-3 to TRBJ2-1; D may be TRBD1 (5 bases). The CDR3 loop spans 13 amino acids. CDR1 is LGHNA, CDR2 YSLEER, per germline. Between the trimmed V and J ends, which lost 3 bases and 6 bases, there was a span of 9 bases. CDR3: CASSHHRGNEQFF. The CDR3 DNA reads TGCGCCAGCAGCCATCATAGGGGCAATGAGCAGTTCTTC.

This clone was detected once. CDR3 protein: CASSVRGGTDNEQFF. The CDR3 region has the DNA TGTGCCAGCAGCGTAAGAGGGGGCACCGACAATGAGCAGTTCTTC. The chain carries TRBV9 and TRBJ2-1; 7 nucleotides align to TRBD1. V lost 1 base, J lost 5 bases, and 6 bases stayed unmatched. Germline V lookup: CDR1 SGDLS, CDR2 YYNGEE. The CDR3 runs to 15 residues.

This chain connects TRBV19 to TRBJ1-2, with 11 bases aligning to TRBD1. The CDR3 is made up of 15 amino acids. V trimming: 5 bases; J trimming: 4 bases; junction bases outside the gene matches: 6. Germline loops: CDR1 LNHDA, CDR2 SQIVND (reference sequence). The CDR3 DNA sequence: TGTGCCAGTAGTCTGGACAGGGGGCGAGGCTATGGCTACACCTTC. It specifies CASSLDRGRGYGYTF.

The chain is built from TRBV5-6 and TRBJ2-7, with D possibly matching TRBD2 (6 bases). This CDR3 is built from 14 residues. Germline CDR1 and CDR2: SGHDT and YYEEEE. Trimming removed 0 bases at V and 7 bases at J, with 14 bases between. CDR3 sequence: CASSLGGGLREQYF. In nucleotides, the CDR3 is TGTGCCAGCAGCTTGGGAGGCGGACTACGGGAGCAGTACTTC.

The chain carries TRBV4-3 and TRBJ1-2; D not certain. Germline CDR1 is LGHNA and CDR2 is YSLEER. There are 14 residues in the CDR3. With 0 bases removed from V and 6 bases from J, the gap between germline ends came to 11 bases. The CDR3 protein is CASSQESGLNGYTF. CDR3 bases: TGCGCCAGCAGCCAAGAATCGGGGTTGAATGGCTACACCTTC.

V and J are TRBV9 and TRBJ2-5, with 10 bases lining up with TRBD1. There are 17 residues in the CDR3. Losses at the gene ends were 0 bases for V and 3 bases for J; bases not matched to a gene: 8. Germline V gene lookup returns CDR1 SGDLS and CDR2 YYNGEE. This chain's CDR3 is CASSVGEPGTGEETQYF. In DNA, the CDR3 is TGTGCCAGCAGCGTAGGGGAACCCGGGACAGGGGAAGAGACCCAGTACTTC.

This CDR3 reads CAISPRTGGETQYF. The CDR3 DNA reads TGTGCCATCAGTCCACGGACAGGAGGAGAGACCCAGTACTTC. The chain links TRBV10-3 to TRBJ2-5; the match to TRBD1 covers 7 bases. This CDR3 contains 14 residues. Germline loops: CDR1 ENHRY, CDR2 SYGVKD. V dropped 5 bases and J dropped 4; count of bases not matched to a gene: 7.

The chain is built from TRBV7-9 and TRBJ2-5; TRBD2 is a possible D gene (5 bases). The CDR3 length is 16 residues. Trimming took off 4 bases at V and 0 bases at J, with 15 bases between the two ends. CDR1 and CDR2 (germline): SEHNR, FQNEAQ (reference sequence). The CDR3 spells CASSSAPAVNQETQYF. The CDR3 DNA reads as TGTGCCAGCAGCTCAGCCCCAGCGGTGAACCAAGAGACCCAGTACTTC.

This clone has just one count. The V and J genes are TRBV6-1 and TRBJ1-4, with D possibly TRBD1 on 5 matching bases. Per germline, CDR1 MNHNS and CDR2 SASEGT. The CDR3 runs to 16 residues. The V gene lost 2 bases and the J gene lost 7 bases, with 17 bases spanning the gap. The CDR3 sequence is CASSELSGQGGEKLFF. CDR3 bases: TGTGCCAGCAGTGAACTCTCGGGCCAGGGAGGTGAAAAACTGTTTTTT.

The V and J genes are TRBV7-2 and TRBJ1-3, with 8 positions matching TRBD1. The ends lost 1 base at V and 3 bases at J; junction bases unmatched: 8. The germline V gene encodes CDR1 SGHTA and CDR2 FQGNSA. The CDR3 loop spans 17 amino acids. Here the CDR3 reads CASSLDQGATGGNTIYF. For the CDR3, the DNA is TGTGCCAGCAGCTTAGACCAGGGGGCGACAGGTGGAAACACCATATATTTT.

This chain joins TRBV25-1 and TRBJ2-7, with D hard to call. Looked up from germline, CDR1 is MGHDK and CDR2 is SYGVNS. V was clipped by 3 bases and J by 5 bases, with 11 bases between them. This CDR3 has 13 amino acids. The CDR3, as DNA: TGTGCCAGCAGTGACAGGTATCCAAACGAGCAGTACTTC. Translated, it gives CASSDRYPNEQYF.

This rearrangement joins TRBV19 to TRBJ1-2; 8 nucleotides align to TRBD1. Germline CDR1 reads LNHDA; CDR2 reads SQIVND (reference sequence). The CDR3 sequence is 17 residues long. J was trimmed by 3 bases and V by 4 bases; bases with no gene match: 13. The CDR3 region is CASSTRIQGQGDYGYTF. For the CDR3, the DNA is TGTGCCAGTAGTACGAGAATACAAGGACAGGGAGACTATGGCTACACCTTC. Based on the CDR3 plus reference TRBV19 and TRBJ1-2, the full variable domain is DGGITQSPKYLFRKEGQNVTLSCEQNLNHDAMYWYRQDPGQGLRLIYYSQIVNDFQKGDIAEGYSVSREKKESFPLTVTSAQKNPTAFYLCASSTRIQGQGDYGYTFGSGTRLTVV.

The chain joins TRBV27 to TRBJ2-7; 8 bases fit TRBD1. The CDR3 extends over 15 amino acids. Germline trimming cut 5 bases from V and 6 bases from J; bases unmatched to any gene: 12. Looked up from germline, CDR1 is MNHEY and CDR2 is SMNVEV (reference sequence). CDR3 amino acids: CASSPSDRGETEQYF. The CDR3, as DNA: TGTGCCAGCAGTCCCTCCGACAGGGGAGAAACCGAGCAGTACTTC.

The J gene is TRBJ1-5, the V gene TRBV19; D gene ambiguous. The CDR3 sequence is 13 residues long. V was cut by 7 bases and J by 1 base, with 8 bases left in between. Germline values: CDR1 LNHDA, CDR2 SQIVND (reference sequence). The CDR3, as DNA: TGTGCCAGTACCTCACGGAGCAATCAGCCCCAGCATTTT. This sequence encodes CASTSRSNQPQHF.

The chain combines TRBV5-6 with TRBJ1-5, with 8 positions matching TRBD1. V dropped 3 bases and J dropped 2; count of bases not matched to a gene: 4. CDR3 length: 15 amino acids. Germline-derived CDR1 and CDR2 are SGHDT and YYEEEE. This CDR3 is CASSWTGKGNQPQHF. The DNA for the CDR3 is TGTGCCAGCAGCTGGACAGGGAAGGGCAATCAGCCCCAGCATTTT.

This clone was recorded once. V usage is TRBV6-6 and J usage is TRBJ2-7; TRBD2 agrees at 14 bases. The germline V gene has CDR1 MNHNY and CDR2 SVGAGI (reference sequence). There are 15 residues in the CDR3. Trimming removed 7 bases from V and 7 bases from J; junction bases left unmatched: 9. In DNA, the CDR3 is TGTGCCAGCACCATAGGACTAGCGGGGGGAAAAGAGCAGTACTTC. Its translation is CASTIGLAGGKEQYF.

This chain uses TRBV28 with TRBJ1-2; maybe TRBD1 (5 bases). V was cut by 7 bases and J by 8 bases, with 17 bases left in between. The CDR3 extends over 13 amino acids. The V gene's germline CDR1 is MDHEN and CDR2 SYDVKM. The DNA for the CDR3 is TGTGCCAGCACCCTGGGCAGGGCAGAAGGCTACACCTTC. Translation gives CASTLGRAEGYTF.